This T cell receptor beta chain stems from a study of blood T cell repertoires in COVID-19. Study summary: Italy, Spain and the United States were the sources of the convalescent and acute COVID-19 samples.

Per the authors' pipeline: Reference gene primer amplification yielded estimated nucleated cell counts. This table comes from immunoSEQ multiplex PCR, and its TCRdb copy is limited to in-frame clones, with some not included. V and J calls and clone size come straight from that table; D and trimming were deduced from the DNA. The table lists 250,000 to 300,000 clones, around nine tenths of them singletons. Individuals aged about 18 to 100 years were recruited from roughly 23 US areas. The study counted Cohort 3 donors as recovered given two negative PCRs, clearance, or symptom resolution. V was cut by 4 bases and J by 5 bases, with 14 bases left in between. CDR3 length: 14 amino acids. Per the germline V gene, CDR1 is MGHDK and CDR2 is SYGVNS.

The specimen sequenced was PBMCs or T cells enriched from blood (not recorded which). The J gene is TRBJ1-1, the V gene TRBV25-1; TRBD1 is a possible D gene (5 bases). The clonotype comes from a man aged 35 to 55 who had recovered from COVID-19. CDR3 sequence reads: CASSVQGLWTEAFF. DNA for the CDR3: TGTGCCAGCAGTGTTCAGGGACTGTGGACTGAAGCTTTCTTT.